This entry concerns a single T cell receptor beta chain. Its cognate antigen has yet to be identified. No qualities accompany the bases; no much larger clone lies one base away. Libraries were prepared through the immunoSEQ multiplex PCR assay. TCRdb's version of the immuneACCESS table is confined to in-frame rearrangements and falls short of the full clone set. An unresolved V gene accounts for under half of the shortfall where checked; the remainder is of unknown origin. In this sample the table shows about 80,000 clones, about 95% of which occur a single time. The ten top clones hold 2.5% of the sample. From the cysteine through the phenylalanine, the CDR3 covers 14 amino acids. Only the CDR3 portion is preserved as DNA: 42 bases, with reading frame beginning at the first base. V is clipped by 5 bases and J by 1 base, and the sequence between their germline boundaries is 11 bases long. CDR1 is given as SGHVS and CDR2 as FQNEAQ, both from the germline V gene.

This entry belongs to a study of T cell changes during pregnancy in multiple sclerosis (dated by TCRdb to between 2019 and 2020). As for the study more broadly: The study looked at changes in the T cell repertoire across pregnancy in women with multiple sclerosis.

Here the sequenced sample was peripheral blood, taken in the third trimester of pregnancy. The receptor comes from a female donor with multiple sclerosis, enrolled in a pregnancy study. The chain was built from TRBV7-8 and TRBJ2-5; a tentative D match to TRBD2 spans 6 bases. The bases read TGTGCCAGCAGCCTGATCGGGGGCCAAGAGACCCAGTACTTC. The translation is CASSLIGGQETQYF. Supplemented by the reference TRBV7-8 and TRBJ2-5 proteins around the CDR3, the complete variable domain is GAGVSQSPRYKVAKRGQDVALRCDPISGHVSLFWYQQALGQGPEFLTYFQNEAQLDKSGLPSDRFFAERPEGSVSTLKIQRTQQEDSAVYLCASSLIGGQETQYFGPGTRLLVL.